This T cell receptor (beta chain) stems from a study of blood T cell repertoires in COVID-19. Study background: Acute-phase and convalescent COVID-19 samples originated in the United States, Italy and Spain. PBMCs, B-cell-depleted T cells, or T cells provided the cDNA or gDNA that made up the material.

The authors' processing: Quantification of nucleated cells was approximated via reference gene primer amplification. TCRdb's copy holds only in-frame clones and misses some; the assay was immunoSEQ multiplex PCR. That table is the source of V, J and clone size, and D and trimming were worked out from the DNA. The sample lists 150,000 to 200,000 clones, about 82% seen once, with around 5.2% in the top ten. This CDR3 has 13 amino acids. The germline V and J ends were trimmed by 3 bases and 5 bases, with 5 bases remaining between them. Germline CDR1 SGHAT, CDR2 FQDESV (reference sequence). This chain links TRBV11-1 with TRBJ1-6; D is undetermined. The sequence derives from a woman in her 30s with acute or convalescent COVID-19. The sequenced sample consisted of peripheral blood. The CDR3 loop is CASSFSDNSPLHF. CDR3 coding DNA: TGTGCCAGCAGCTTTAGCGATAATTCACCCCTCCACTTT. Supplemented by reference TRBV11-1 and TRBJ1-6, the full variable domain reads EAEVAQSPRYKITEKSQAVAFWCDPISGHATLYWYRQILGQGPELLVQFQDESVVDDSQLPKDRFSAERLKGVDSTLKIQPAELGDSAMYLCASSFSDNSPLHFGNGTRLTVT.